This is a list of T cell receptor beta chains from one sample in a study of cytomegalovirus exposure and HLA in healthy donors. The assay was immunoSEQ multiplex PCR, and TCRdb's table has in-frame clones only and misses some. The data show around 200,000 clones, more than 80% seen once. The specimen sequenced was PBMCs. All receptors derive from a boy aged 5-17 years in good health and CMV-seronegative. Each CDR3 is given with its conserved first and last residue. A D gene is named only where the DNA matches it firmly. Rows give clone size only sometimes, using once, few, many, or a class for an expanded clone.

>.|.|TRBV5-4|TRBJ2-7
TGTGCCAGCAGCGTAGGAGGTAGGGACGAGCAGTACTTC
CASSVGGRDEQYF
>.|few|TRBV21-1|TRBJ2-1
TGTGCCAGAGGGCTAGCGGGGGATAATGAGCAGTTCTTC
CARGLAGDNEQFF
>.|once|TRBV4-3|TRBJ1-1
TGCGCCAGCAGCCAAGATCTGGAAGCGGGAGGGAACACTGAAGCTTTCTTT
CASSQDLEAGGNTEAFF
>TRBD1|.|TRBV6-1|TRBJ2-1
TGTGCCAGCAGTGGGAGGACAGGGAGAGGGAACAATGAGCAGTTCTTC
CASSGRTGRGNNEQFF
>TRBD1|.|TRBV30|TRBJ1-2
TGTGCCAGCGGACAGGGGGCAGGAGGCTACACCTTC
CASGQGAGGYTF
>.|.|TRBV19|TRBJ1-2
TGTGCCAGTAGTATAGATTTGGGGGGGCGCTTTCGGAATGGCTACACCTTC
CASSIDLGGRFRNGYTF
>TRBD1|.|TRBV7-6|TRBJ1-1
TGTGCCAGCAGCCCCCTAACCGGGACAGGGGGCCTCACTGAAGCTTTCTTT
CASSPLTGTGGLTEAFF
>.|.|TRBV6-6|TRBJ1-1
TGTGCCAGCAGTTACTCGTTTTCCGGTCTTGAAGCTTTCTTT
CASSYSFSGLEAFF
>.|.|TRBV7-9|TRBJ2-7
TGTGCCAGCAGCATAGGGGCAGGGGGGTACGAGCAGTACTTC
CASSIGAGGYEQYF
>.|.|TRBV4-2|TRBJ2-2
TGTGCCAGCAGCACCCTCGTGAGTGGGAACACCGGGGAGCTGTTTTTT
CASSTLVSGNTGELFF
>.|once|TRBV4-3|TRBJ1-2
TGCGCCAGCAGCCTACTCCCAACCCAGGGCAGCTATGGCTACACCTTC
CASSLLPTQGSYGYTF
>TRBD1|few|TRBV4-3|TRBJ1-1
TGCGCCAGCAGCCAAAGGCAGGGGGCTGAAGCTTTCTTT
CASSQRQGAEAFF
>TRBD1|few|TRBV5-1|TRBJ2-3
TGCGCCAGCAGCGTGGGACAGGGTAGAACAGATACGCAGTATTTT
CASSVGQGRTDTQYF
>TRBD1|once|TRBV5-1|TRBJ1-3
TGCGCCAGCAGCTTGGGCAGGGGGCCTGGAAACACCATATATTTT
CASSLGRGPGNTIYF
>TRBD2|.|TRBV4-2|TRBJ2-7
TGTGCCAGCAGCCAAGATGGGAGCGGGGGGTCCTACGAGCAGTACTTC
CASSQDGSGGSYEQYF
>.|.|TRBV7-3|TRBJ2-5
TGTGCCAGCAGCTTACTAGGGGGCCGGGGGGGAGAGACCCAGTACTTC
CASSLLGGRGGETQYF
>.|.|TRBV10-3|TRBJ1-2
TGTGCCATCAGTGAGTCTGGGCTGAACTATGGCTACACCTTC
CAISESGLNYGYTF
>.|.|TRBV4-1|TRBJ2-2
TGCGCCAGCAGCCAAGCGGGATACACCGGGGAGCTGTTTTTT
CASSQAGYTGELFF
>.|.|TRBV5-1|TRBJ1-6
TGCGCCAGCAGCTCGACAGTTGGCTTAGATTCACCCCTCCACTTT
CASSSTVGLDSPLHF
>.|.|TRBV19|TRBJ1-1
TGTGCCAGTAGTCCCAGGTTGATGAACACTGAAGCTTTCTTT
CASSPRLMNTEAFF
>TRBD1|.|TRBV6-5|TRBJ2-3
TGTGCCAGCAGGGAACAGGGGCGCACAGATACGCAGTATTTT
CASREQGRTDTQYF
>.|once|TRBV11-2|TRBJ1-2
TGTGCCAGCAGCGCTATCTATGGCTACACCTTC
CASSAIYGYTF
>.|.|TRBV19|TRBJ2-2
TGTGCCAGTTCGAGGGAAACCGGGGAGCTGTTTTTT
CASSRETGELFF
>TRBD2|once|TRBV7-8|TRBJ2-3
TGTGCCAGCAGCTCCGGGGGGGTCACAGATACGCAGTATTTT
CASSSGGVTDTQYF
>TRBD1|.|TRBV5-6|TRBJ2-7
TGTGCCAGCAGCCCGGGGACAGGGGCTGGCGAGCAGTACTTC
CASSPGTGAGEQYF
>.|.|TRBV30|TRBJ2-5
TGTGCCTGGAGTGGGTCTCCTGGGCCCGTGTACTTC
CAWSGSPGPVYF
>TRBD1|.|TRBV11-2|TRBJ1-2
TGTGCCAGCAGCTTAGAGTCAGGGGGGCATGGCTACACCTTC
CASSLESGGHGYTF
>.|.|TRBV9|TRBJ1-1
TGTGCCAGCAGCGTAGCAGGGAACACTGAAGCTTTCTTT
CASSVAGNTEAFF
>TRBD1|.|TRBV11-3|TRBJ1-6
TGTGCCAGCAGCTATCACAGGGGCTATAATTCACCCCTCCACTTT
CASSYHRGYNSPLHF
>.|few|TRBV5-4|TRBJ1-1
TGTGCCAGCAGCTTTGTGGGGGCGGGCACTGAAGCTTTCTTT
CASSFVGAGTEAFF
>.|.|TRBV5-1|TRBJ1-1
TGCGCCAGCAGCTTGATTCAGGCGAACACTGAAGCTTTCTTT
CASSLIQANTEAFF
>.|.|TRBV7-9|TRBJ1-1
TGTGCCAGCAGCACGAACGGGGGATTGAACACTGAAGCTTTCTTT
CASSTNGGLNTEAFF
>.|once|TRBV7-6|TRBJ2-4
TGTGCCAGCAGCTCCGGTCGGACTGAGGAAAACATTCAGTACTTC
CASSSGRTEENIQYF
>TRBD2|.|TRBV19|TRBJ2-7
TGTGCCAGTAGTATTGGGGTTTCGGGACTAGCGGGAGCCTACGAGCAGTACTTC
CASSIGVSGLAGAYEQYF
>.|.|TRBV4-3|TRBJ2-5
TGCGCCAGCAGCCAGAGAAGGGGGGGAATCGGGGAGACCCAGTACTTC
CASSQRRGGIGETQYF
>TRBD2|.|TRBV19|TRBJ2-5
TGTGCCAGTAGTATGGGACTAGCGTATGAGACCCAGTACTTC
CASSMGLAYETQYF
>.|.|TRBV6-5|TRBJ2-2
TGTGCCAGCAGTTACGAGGGCACCGGGGAGCTGTTTTTT
CASSYEGTGELFF
>.|.|TRBV11-3|TRBJ2-7
TGTGCCAGCAGCGAGAGTGGGGGGGCCGCGGGATTC
CASSESGGAAGF
>TRBD1|few|TRBV2|TRBJ2-7
TGTGCCAGCACGTCAAGGGACAGATCCTACGAGCAGTACTTC
CASTSRDRSYEQYF
>TRBD1|once|TRBV7-9|TRBJ1-2
TGTGCCAGCAGCCGGGACAGGAACTATGGCTACACCTTC
CASSRDRNYGYTF
>.|once|TRBV10-1|TRBJ2-3
TGCGCCAGCAGTGAGGGAGTTACGCAGTATTTT
CASSEGVTQYF
>.|.|TRBV6-1|TRBJ1-4
TGTGCCAGCAGTGAAGGTGCAGGGGCTTGGGAAAAACTGTTTTTT
CASSEGAGAWEKLFF
>.|.|TRBV6-1|TRBJ1-5
TGTGCCAGCGGTGACCCGACAGGTGGCAATCAGCCCCAGCATTTT
CASGDPTGGNQPQHF
>.|.|TRBV27|TRBJ1-1
TGTGCCAGCAGTTTCGCCGGGACATTGAACACTGAAGCTTTCTTT
CASSFAGTLNTEAFF
>.|.|TRBV5-6|TRBJ1-5
TGTGCCAGCAGCCGCGGGGGGGATGCTTCCAATCAGCCCCAGCATTTT
CASSRGGDASNQPQHF
>.|.|TRBV5-1|TRBJ2-7
TGCGCCAGCAGCTTTGATGGGAGCTCCTACGAGCAGTACTTC
CASSFDGSSYEQYF
>.|.|TRBV9|TRBJ2-3
TGTGCCAGCAGCGTAGGGCCGAGCACAGATACGCAGTATTTT
CASSVGPSTDTQYF
>.|.|TRBV6-6|TRBJ1-1
TGTGCCAGCAGTTTCCAGGGATGGACTGAAGCTTTCTTT
CASSFQGWTEAFF
>.|.|TRBV10-3|TRBJ2-3
TGTGCCACAGAGGTGGTCGGCACAGATACGCAGTATTTT
CATEVVGTDTQYF
>.|.|TRBV15|TRBJ2-6
TGTGCCACCAGCAGAGATCAAGGAGGAGGCTCTGGGGCCAACGTCCTGACTTTC
CATSRDQGGGSGANVLTF
>.|.|TRBV6-1|TRBJ1-5
TGTGCCAGCAGAGTACAGGGAAGCAATCAGCCCCAGCATTTT
CASRVQGSNQPQHF
>TRBD1|.|TRBV5-1|TRBJ1-1
TGCGCCAGCAGATGGGACAGACGGTTGACTGAAGCTTTCTTT
CASRWDRRLTEAFF
>.|.|TRBV2|TRBJ1-4
TGTGCCAGCCAGATGGGACTCCCTGGGGAAAAACTGTTTTTT
CASQMGLPGEKLFF
>.|.|TRBV28|TRBJ1-2
TGTGCCAGCGGAACCGCAGGGGAATCCTATGGCTACACCTTC
CASGTAGESYGYTF
>.|.|TRBV11-3|TRBJ1-2
TGTGCCAGCAGCCCCACAGGGCTGAATGGCTACACCTTC
CASSPTGLNGYTF
>.|.|TRBV9|TRBJ1-3
TGTGCCAGCAGCCCCCGGGTCAGCACGGGAGGAAACACCATATATTTT
CASSPRVSTGGNTIYF
>.|.|TRBV6-5|TRBJ1-4
TGTGCCAGCAAACGCGGGGGGAGCGAAAAACTGTTTTTT
CASKRGGSEKLFF
>.|.|TRBV15|TRBJ2-1
TGTGCCACCAGCAGACACAGGGGACTCGGGGACGATCTAAGGAGCTCCTACAATGAGCAGTTCTTC
CATSRHRGLGDDLRSSYNEQFF
>.|.|TRBV7-2|TRBJ1-2
TGTGCCAGCAGCTTAACGGGAATCTATGGCTACACCTTC
CASSLTGIYGYTF